Listed here is a single TCR beta chain. The antigen is unknown. This entry belongs to a study of cytomegalovirus exposure and HLA in healthy donors. Study-wide points: A later examination showed that TCR association rates differed by HLA locus, with DRB1 most and HLA-C fewest. Presence/absence analyses assumed roughly uniform sequencing depth across donors, which may not hold. An analysis was carried out later, and it reportedly showed fewer N-insertions in an Asian-associated ancestry cluster than the approximately 610-donor mean. Within the data, a cluster of highly shared sequence variants was likely a sequencing artifact.

V lost 2 bases to trimming and J lost 7 bases, with 17 bases between them. In germline, CDR1 is MGHDK, CDR2 SYGVNS. The CDR3 extends over 15 amino acids. PCR amplification relied on 60 Vbeta primers (plus 13 Jbeta primers). Here immunoSEQ multiplex PCR was the method, and the copy in TCRdb shows in-frame clones only, minus some. The sample records about 160,000 clones, around 83% being singletons. The receptor was derived from a man aged 50 or older in good health and CMV-seropositive. The V call is TRBV25-1, the J call TRBJ1-1, with D unresolved. Sequencing input: PBMCs. The chain's CDR3 is CASSERIGGEDEAFF. CDR3 nucleotide sequence: TGTGCCAGCAGTGAAAGGATAGGCGGCGAGGATGAAGCTTTCTTT.